A selection of T cell receptor beta chains follows, all from one sample in a study of cytomegalovirus exposure and HLA in healthy donors. Using immunoSEQ multiplex PCR, the repertoire was profiled, and TCRdb retains in-frame clones only, with some absent. The sample includes 100,000 to 150,000 clones. Sequences were obtained from PBMCs. Receptor source: a woman aged 35 to 49 in good health and CMV-seronegative. The CDR3 runs from the conserved cysteine through the conserved F or W. A D gene is named only where the DNA matches it firmly.

TRBJ2-7 | TRBV7-3 | 15 | TRBD1 | CASSSSGTGSHEQYF | TGTGCCAGCAGCTCCTCCGGGACAGGGTCCCACGAGCAGTACTTC
TRBJ1-1 | TRBV11-3 | 14 | . | CASSLGGLSTEAFF | TGTGCCAGCAGCTTAGGCGGGTTGAGCACTGAAGCTTTCTTT
TRBJ1-6 | TRBV4-1 | 15 | . | CASSHPRGSNSPLHF | TGCGCCAGCAGCCACCCGCGGGGTTCAAATTCACCCCTCCACTTT
TRBJ2-5 | TRBV5-6 | 14 | TRBD1 | CASSAWGTEETQYF | TGTGCCAGCAGCGCGTGGGGGACAGAAGAGACCCAGTACTTC
TRBJ2-5 | TRBV5-8 | 13 | . | CASSWDTQETQYF | TGTGCCAGCAGCTGGGACACTCAAGAGACCCAGTACTTC
TRBJ1-2 | TRBV29-1 | 13 | . | CSVGQGINYGYTF | TGCAGCGTTGGCCAGGGAATAAACTATGGCTACACCTTC
TRBJ1-1 | TRBV7-9 | 12 | . | CASSPRAIEAFF | TGTGCCAGCAGCCCCAGGGCGATTGAAGCTTTCTTT
TRBJ1-3 | TRBV7-2 | 15 | . | CASSLAWTVGNTIYF | TGTGCCAGCAGCTTAGCATGGACAGTTGGAAACACCATATATTTT
TRBJ1-2 | TRBV18 | 14 | . | CASSQSTGHNGYTF | TGTGCCAGCTCACAAAGCACAGGCCACAATGGCTACACCTTC
TRBJ1-1 | TRBV2 | 13 | . | CASTRDKNTEAFF | TGTGCCAGCACTAGGGACAAGAACACTGAAGCTTTCTTT
TRBJ2-3 | TRBV28 | 14 | . | CASSFTTSTDTQYF | TGTGCCAGCAGTTTTACTACTAGCACAGATACGCAGTATTTT
TRBJ2-5 | TRBV6-6 | 14 | TRBD1 | CASSGQGLGETQYF | TGTGCCAGCAGTGGACAGGGGTTGGGGGAGACCCAGTACTTC
TRBJ2-7 | TRBV21-1 | 16 | . | CASRGVGTYPSYEQYF | TGTGCCAGCAGGGGAGTCGGGACTTATCCTTCCTACGAGCAGTACTTC
TRBJ2-3 | TRBV11-3 | 14 | TRBD1 | CASRSGTETDTQYF | TGTGCCAGCCGATCCGGGACAGAAACAGATACGCAGTATTTT
TRBJ1-5 | TRBV19 | 13 | . | CASSHPDNQPQHF | TGTGCCAGTAGCCACCCAGATAATCAGCCCCAGCATTTT
TRBJ1-2 | TRBV7-2 | 13 | . | CASSLGTEYGYTF | TGTGCCAGCAGCTTAGGGACAGAGTATGGCTACACCTTC
TRBJ2-7 | TRBV10-2 | 16 | TRBD1 | CASNGVDRGPYYEQYF | TGCGCCAGCAACGGGGTGGACAGGGGCCCCTACTACGAGCAGTACTTC
TRBJ1-1 | TRBV7-3 | 13 | TRBD1 | CASSPRQGDGAFF | TGTGCCAGCAGTCCTAGACAGGGGGATGGAGCTTTCTTT
TRBJ1-4 | TRBV19 | 15 | . | CASSKGNGYGEKLFF | TGTGCCAGTAGTAAGGGGAACGGGTATGGAGAAAAACTGTTTTTT
TRBJ2-1 | TRBV7-2 | 14 | TRBD2 | CASSRLAGYNEQFF | TGTGCCAGCAGCCGGCTAGCGGGCTACAATGAGCAGTTCTTC
TRBJ1-1 | TRBV28 | 15 | . | CASYSPGGRNTEAFF | TGTGCCAGCTACTCCCCCGGGGGACGAAACACTGAAGCTTTCTTT
TRBJ2-2 | TRBV5-4 | 14 | . | CASSLGGGDGELFF | TGTGCCAGCAGCTTGGGCGGAGGGGACGGGGAGCTGTTTTTT
TRBJ2-7 | TRBV29-1 | 12 | . | CSVVQNSYEQYF | TGCAGCGTTGTACAGAACTCCTACGAGCAGTACTTC
TRBJ2-1 | TRBV29-1 | 11 | . | CSVENPSEQFF | TGCAGCGTTGAAAATCCCTCTGAGCAGTTCTTC
TRBJ2-2 | TRBV2 | 14 | . | CASSEASGSGELFF | TGTGCCAGCAGTGAAGCAAGCGGGTCCGGGGAGCTGTTTTTT
TRBJ1-1 | TRBV6-5 | 14 | . | CASSLQGPNTEAFF | TGTGCCAGCAGTTTACAGGGTCCGAACACTGAAGCTTTCTTT
TRBJ2-5 | TRBV11-3 | 15 | . | CASSSGGGPQETQYF | TGTGCCAGCAGCTCCGGAGGGGGCCCCCAAGAGACCCAGTACTTC
TRBJ2-5 | TRBV2 | 13 | . | CAGGPTGRETQYF | TGTGCCGGGGGTCCTACTGGGAGGGAGACCCAGTACTTC
TRBJ2-2 | TRBV4-3 | 15 | . | CASSLTATNTGELFF | TGCGCCAGCAGCCTCACCGCTACGAACACCGGGGAGCTGTTTTTT
TRBJ1-5 | TRBV7-9 | 15 | . | CASSFAQGGEQPQHF | TGTGCCAGCAGCTTTGCCCAGGGAGGAGAACAGCCCCAGCATTTT
TRBJ1-1 | TRBV5-4 | 15 | . | CASSGAQEFGTEAFF | TGTGCCAGCAGCGGAGCACAGGAGTTTGGCACTGAAGCTTTCTTT
TRBJ2-7 | TRBV19 | 12 | TRBD1 | CASSDRPYEQYF | TGTGCCAGTTCGGACAGGCCCTACGAGCAGTACTTC
TRBJ1-6 | TRBV7-9 | 12 | . | CASSFAESPLHF | TGTGCCAGCAGCTTTGCGGAATCACCCCTCCACTTT
TRBJ1-1 | TRBV28 | 15 | . | CASSNQQGFIPEAFF | TGTGCCAGCAGTAATCAACAGGGATTCATCCCTGAAGCTTTCTTT
TRBJ2-3 | TRBV5-1 | 15 | TRBD2 | CASSASGGYPDTQYF | TGCGCCAGCAGCGCTAGCGGGGGGTACCCAGATACGCAGTATTTT
TRBJ1-1 | TRBV19 | 17 | TRBD1 | CASSYPGQGRQNTEAFF | TGTGCCAGTAGTTATCCGGGACAGGGCCGTCAGAACACTGAAGCTTTCTTT
TRBJ2-3 | TRBV7-7 | 15 | . | CASSSGLSSTDTQYF | TGTGCTAGCAGCTCTGGACTGTCTAGCACAGATACGCAGTATTTT
TRBJ1-4 | TRBV28 | 13 | TRBD1 | CASSSAGGGKLFF | TGTGCCAGCAGTTCAGCAGGGGGTGGAAAACTGTTTTTT
TRBJ1-2 | TRBV5-5 | 14 | TRBD1 | CASSFGGTGDGYTF | TGTGCCAGCAGCTTCGGGGGGACAGGGGATGGCTACACCTTC
TRBJ2-5 | TRBV5-1 | 16 | TRBD2 | CASSRRTSGSQETQYF | TGCGCCAGCAGCCGCCGGACTAGCGGTTCCCAAGAGACCCAGTACTTC
TRBJ1-5 | TRBV28 | 14 | TRBD1 | CASSTGGTNQPQHF | TGTGCCAGCAGTACAGGGGGCACCAATCAGCCCCAGCATTTT
TRBJ1-5 | TRBV7-9 | 14 | TRBD1 | CASSLPGGRQPQHF | TGCGCCAGCAGCTTACCAGGGGGCAGGCAGCCCCAGCATTTT
TRBJ1-3 | TRBV16 | 13 | . | CASSNPGGNTIYF | TGTGCCAGCAGCAACCCCGGGGGAAACACCATATATTTT
TRBJ2-5 | TRBV2 | 14 | TRBD1 | CASSLGQGQETQYF | TGTGCCAGTTCCCTGGGACAGGGGCAAGAGACCCAGTACTTC
TRBJ1-3 | TRBV7-8 | 14 | . | CASSLQGWGNTIYF | TGTGCCAGCAGCTTGCAGGGATGGGGAAACACCATATATTTT
TRBJ2-5 | TRBV7-2 | 14 | TRBD1 | CASSLEWGQGFQYF | TGTGCCAGCAGCTTAGAATGGGGACAGGGATTCCAGTACTTC
TRBJ1-1 | TRBV6-5 | 11 | . | CASSWRTEAFF | TGTGCCAGCAGTTGGCGGACTGAAGCTTTCTTT
TRBJ2-5 | TRBV7-3 | 15 | TRBD2 | CASSGGVAGGKTQYF | TGTGCCAGCAGCGGCGGGGTAGCGGGGGGGAAGACCCAGTACTTC
TRBJ1-5 | TRBV28 | 15 | TRBD1 | CASSFLDRTDQPQHF | TGTGCCAGCAGTTTTTTGGACAGGACAGATCAGCCCCAGCATTTT
TRBJ2-7 | TRBV5-1 | 15 | TRBD1 | CASSLTTGGSYEQYF | TGCGCCAGCAGCTTGACGACAGGGGGTTCCTACGAGCAGTACTTC
TRBJ1-1 | TRBV6-5 | 12 | . | CASSWGGAEAFF | TGTGCCAGCAGCTGGGGGGGAGCCGAAGCTTTCTTT
TRBJ1-1 | TRBV5-4 | 13 | . | CASSNRVNTEAFF | TGTGCCAGCAGCAACAGGGTTAACACTGAAGCTTTCTTT
TRBJ2-5 | TRBV10-2 | 12 | . | CASSILQETQYF | TGCGCCAGCAGTATACTTCAAGAGACCCAGTACTTC
TRBJ2-5 | TRBV28 | 12 | TRBD2 | CATGGSGETQYF | TGTGCCACCGGGGGGTCCGGGGAGACCCAGTACTTC
TRBJ1-2 | TRBV27 | 15 | . | CASSFGQGETYGYTF | TGTGCCAGCAGTTTCGGTCAGGGTGAGACCTATGGCTACACCTTC